What follows is one T cell receptor (beta chain) and its context. The data derive from a study of cytomegalovirus exposure and HLA in healthy donors. With V trimmed by 0 bases and J by 5 bases, 5 bases remained unmatched. Germline V CDR1 and CDR2: SGDLS, YYNGEE. The CDR3 has 15 residues. PCR amplification relied on 60 Vbeta primers (plus 13 Jbeta primers). Measured with immunoSEQ multiplex PCR; TCRdb has only the in-frame clones, and not every one. The sample shows 150,000 to 200,000 clones, about three quarters of them seen only once. The receptor was derived from a woman between 40 and 55 years old in good health and CMV-seropositive. Sequencing input: PBMCs. The chain joins TRBV9 to TRBJ2-1; 7 bases line up with TRBD1. CDR3 sequence reads: CASSVASQGHNEQFF. CDR3 DNA: TGTGCCAGCAGCGTAGCTTCACAGGGGCACAATGAGCAGTTCTTC.